The subject of this entry is one T cell receptor beta chain. Between the trimmed V and J ends, which lost 9 bases and 0 bases, there was a span of 23 bases. Germline CDR1 is SEHNR and CDR2 is FQNEAQ (reference sequence). This CDR3 region has 17 residues. As it was prepared, the TCRbeta library received unique molecular identifiers. TCRdb redid the calling of the PCR reads with MiXCR, one entry per CDR3 protein. Seen here are around 92,000 distinct CDR3 sequences, 12% observed once, and the top ten hold approximately 15%. This sample was included in a study of T-cell reconstitution after alpha-beta-depleted transplantation in children.

The clonotype comes from a human donor who donated a stem cell graft to a child with inherited bone marrow failure. The V gene is TRBV7-9, the J gene TRBJ1-1; TRBD1 might be the D (5 bases). Specimen: PBMCs from the stem cell graft donor, collected from the stem cell graft. The CDR3: CARGPGLTYGVNTEAFF. Here the CDR3 DNA reads TGTGCCAGGGGCCCGGGACTCACCTACGGGGTGAACACTGAAGCTTTCTTT.